A single sample is the source of the 15 T cell receptor beta chains below, sequenced in a study of T cells after yellow fever vaccination. One entry per CDR3 protein, called by TCRdb with MiXCR from the 5' RACE reads. Of approximately 160,000 distinct CDR3 sequences detected, over 7% appear once; the ten largest clones hold roughly 36%. This specimen was CD8+ T cells sorted from PBMCs, taken 45 days after the yellow fever booster vaccination. Source of these receptors: a man younger than 35 who received the YFV17D yellow fever vaccine.

This clonotype was observed a handful of times. V is TRBV5-1 and J is TRBJ1-1; 8 bases line up with TRBD1. Germline V CDR1 and CDR2: SGHRS, YFSETQ. CDR3 length: 15 residues. The J segment lost 0 bases and the V segment lost 3 bases, leaving 4 bases of the junction unmatched. CDR3 nucleotides: TGCGCCAGCAGCTCCGGGACAGGAATGAACACTGAAGCTTTCTTT. Its translation: CASSSGTGMNTEAFF.

This clonotype was found a few times. This chain connects TRBV24-1 to TRBJ1-3, with D maybe TRBD1 (5 bases). Per germline, CDR1 KGHDR and CDR2 SFDVKD. The CDR3 spans 16 residues. V lost 5 bases and J lost 0, with 13 bases in between. The CDR3 loop is CATSGGRWSSGNTIYF. CDR3 bases: TGTGCCACCAGTGGGGGCAGGTGGAGCTCTGGAAACACCATATATTTT.

This clonotype was seen more than once but under ten times. J is TRBJ2-3 and V is TRBV9, with TRBD2 identical over 13 bases. V gave up 3 bases and J gave up 2 bases; unmatched junction bases: 3. The CDR3 covers 16 residues. Germline lookup yields CDR1 SGDLS and CDR2 YYNGEE. The CDR3: CASSAGTSGATDTQYF. For the CDR3, the DNA is TGTGCCAGCAGCGCCGGGACTAGCGGGGCCACAGATACGCAGTATTTT.

This clonotype was seen a handful of times. The chain has TRBV15 and TRBJ1-2; D is possibly TRBD1 (6 bases). From germline, CDR1 is LNHNV and CDR2 YYDKDF (reference sequence). The ends were cut back, 0 bases at V and 5 bases at J, with 10 bases in the middle. The CDR3 has 14 residues. The CDR3 here is CATSRDLTGYGYTF. The DNA of the CDR3 is TGTGCCACCAGCAGAGATCTGACAGGTTATGGCTACACCTTC.

This sequence joins TRBV4-1 and TRBJ2-7; the D gene is possibly TRBD2 (6 bases). The germline CDR1 and CDR2 sequences are MGHRA and YSYEKL. CDR3 length: 12 residues. V shed 1 base and J shed 5 bases, with 6 bases lying between them. The CDR3 coding sequence is TGCGCCAGCAGCCAAGTAGCGGACGAGCAGTACTTC. Amino acid sequence: CASSQVADEQYF.

In this sample, this clonotype turned up a few times. V and J are TRBV5-1 and TRBJ1-1; weak D call: TRBD1 (5 bases). Trimming took off 0 bases at V and 5 bases at J, with 14 bases between the two ends. CDR1 and CDR2 (germline): SGHRS, YFSETQ. The CDR3 extends over 15 amino acids. For the CDR3, the DNA is TGCGCCAGCAGCTTGGAGGCCGGGGGGTGGACTGAAGCTTTCTTT. Amino acids: CASSLEAGGWTEAFF.

The rearrangement links TRBV12-3 or TRBV12-4 to TRBJ1-5, with 8 positions matching TRBD1. CDR3 length: 14 residues. V was clipped by 6 bases and J by 5 bases; unmatched bases: 6. The CDR3 DNA follows: TGTGCCAGCAGCCCCCACAGGGGGGATCAGCCCCAGCATTTT. This sequence encodes CASSPHRGDQPQHF.

V usage is TRBV4-1 and J usage is TRBJ1-2; D is unresolved. V was pared by 0 bases and J by 0 bases, with 11 bases between. This CDR3 has 16 residues. Germline V CDR1 and CDR2: MGHRA, YSYEKL. CDR3 residues: CASSQDPTTANYGYTF. The CDR3 DNA sequence: TGCGCCAGCAGCCAAGACCCAACTACAGCTAACTATGGCTACACCTTC.

V gene TRBV4-3 combines with J gene TRBJ2-2; D might be TRBD2 (5 bases). Trimming stripped 4 bases from V and 8 bases from J, with 14 bases between. Germline V gene data show CDR1 as LGHNA and CDR2 as YSLEER. The CDR3 length is 14 residues. The CDR3 bases are TGCGCCAGCAGCCCCCCCGGGGTTGGTGGGGAGCTGTTTTTT. As protein: CASSPPGVGGELFF.

This clonotype has more than one count but fewer than ten. The chain couples TRBV10-3 to TRBJ1-2; weak D call: TRBD1 (5 bases). The CDR3 sequence is 16 residues long. Trimming stripped 4 bases from V and 6 bases from J, with 21 bases between. Germline CDR1 reads ENHRY; CDR2 reads SYGVKD. The CDR3: CAISADEAGGVDGYTF. The DNA for the CDR3 is TGTGCCATCAGTGCCGATGAGGCGGGGGGAGTTGATGGCTACACCTTC.

The chain links TRBV12-3 or TRBV12-4 to TRBJ2-3; a possible D gene is TRBD1 (5 bases). This CDR3 contains 14 residues. Trimming took 5 bases from V and 2 from J, leaving 11 bases between them. CDR3 bases: TGTGCCAGCAGTCCGCAGGGAAACACAGATACGCAGTATTTT. It is translated as CASSPQGNTDTQYF.

V and J are TRBV25-1 and TRBJ2-7; 8 nucleotides agree with TRBD1. With 2 bases clipped from V and 4 bases from J, the junction kept 7 bases outside the gene matches. Germline values: CDR1 MGHDK, CDR2 SYGVNS. CDR3 size: 15 residues. As DNA, the CDR3 is TGTGCCAGCAGTGAAGGTAACAGGGGGGTGTACGAGCAGTACTTC. The encoded protein is CASSEGNRGVYEQYF.

This clonotype has more than one count but fewer than ten. The rearrangement uses TRBV7-2 and TRBJ1-2; TRBD1 aligns across 7 bases. Germline loops: CDR1 SGHTA, CDR2 FQGNSA. V lost 4 bases, J lost 3 bases, and 5 bases stayed unmatched. The CDR3 contains 14 residues. The CDR3: CASSYPGQHYGYTF. DNA of the CDR3: TGTGCCAGCAGCTACCCGGGACAGCACTATGGCTACACCTTC. The whole variable domain, remainder taken from reference TRBV7-2 and TRBJ1-2, is GAGVSQSPSNKVTEKGKDVELRCDPISGHTALYWYRQSLGQGLEFLIYFQGNSAPDKSGLPSDRFSAERTGGSVSTLTIQRTQQEDSAVYLCASSYPGQHYGYTFGSGTRLTVV.

J is TRBJ2-7 and V is TRBV5-1, with D possibly being TRBD1 or TRBD2 (5 bases each). The CDR3 totals 15 residues. Germline V gives CDR1 SGHRS, CDR2 YFSETQ. The V gene lost 4 bases and the J gene lost 0 bases, with 14 bases spanning the gap. The CDR3 reads CASSPRDRSSYEQYF. In DNA form, the CDR3 reads TGCGCCAGCAGCCCCCGGGACCGGAGCTCCTACGAGCAGTACTTC. The whole variable domain, remainder taken from reference TRBV5-1 and TRBJ2-7, is KAGVTQTPRYLIKTRGQQVTLSCSPISGHRSVSWYQQTPGQGLQFLFEYFSETQRNKGNFPGRFSGRQFSNSRSEMNVSTLELGDSALYLCASSPRDRSSYEQYFGPGTRLTVT.

The rearrangement uses TRBV5-8 and TRBJ2-3; tentatively, D is TRBD2 (6 bases). Germline V gene sequence: CDR1 SGHTS, CDR2 YDEGEE. Deletions cut 0 bases from V and 3 bases from J, with 11 bases between. The CDR3 has 15 residues. The CDR3 reads CASSLATGGTDTQYF. The CDR3, as DNA: TGTGCCAGCAGCTTGGCCACCGGGGGAACAGATACGCAGTATTTT.